This passage covers 25 T cell receptor beta chains from one sample sequenced in a study of read filtering for tumor transcriptome and immune sequencing. From about 0.4 ug of RNA, a library with molecular barcoded alpha/delta and beta/gamma adaptors was made. A single record per CDR3 protein comes from TCRdb applying MiXCR to the reads. The data hold some 62,000 distinct CDR3 sequences, with about 15% observed a single time. The material sequenced was a population of CD138-negative cells sorted from bone marrow. Source of these receptors: a donor at least 40 years old with multiple myeloma.

This clonotype appeared a few times. The chain couples TRBV6-2 or TRBV6-3 to TRBJ2-1; no firm D call. This CDR3 comprises 12 residues. Germline V CDR1 and CDR2: MNHEY, SVGEGT. V was trimmed by 6 bases and J by 5 bases, leaving 8 bases between them. The CDR3 loop is CASSQTNNEQFF. CDR3 bases: TGTGCCAGCAGCCAGACAAACAATGAGCAGTTCTTC.

This chain joins TRBV13 and TRBJ2-7; D uncertain. In germline, CDR1 is PRHDT, CDR2 FYEKMQ (reference sequence). The CDR3 spans 14 residues. With 0 bases removed from V and 4 bases from J, the gap between germline ends came to 10 bases. CDR3 amino acids: CASSLGTSHYEQYF. CDR3 bases: TGTGCCAGCAGCTTAGGGACCAGCCATTACGAGCAGTACTTC.

This clonotype has a count of ten or more. CDR3 in DNA: TGTGCCAGCAGTGAAGCGGGGAGGGGAGCCAGGGCTTTCTTT. This gives the protein CASSEAGRGARAFF. This chain joins TRBV6-1 and TRBJ1-1, with a weak D call TRBD1 (5 bases). There are 14 residues in the CDR3. From germline, CDR1 is MNHNS and CDR2 SASEGT. V lost 0 bases and J 11 bases, leaving 16 bases between the germline ends.

This clonotype was observed many times. The chain is built from TRBV25-1 and TRBJ2-5; 7 bases line up with TRBD1. Trimming took 7 bases from V and 2 from J; bases not matched to a gene: 7. Per the germline V gene, CDR1 is MGHDK and CDR2 is SYGVNS. This CDR3 is built from 14 residues. The CDR3 nucleotides read TGTGCCAGCAACGCAGGGGGTCGGCAAGAGACCCAGTACTTC. Protein: CASNAGGRQETQYF.

This rearrangement joins TRBV27 to TRBJ2-7; no firm D call. There are 14 residues in the CDR3. CDR1 is MNHEY, CDR2 SMNVEV, per germline (reference sequence). The V end lost 3 bases, the J end lost 0 bases, and 9 bases lay between the germline ends. This CDR3 is CASSFQGFSYEQYF. The CDR3 bases are TGTGCCAGCAGTTTCCAAGGGTTCTCCTACGAGCAGTACTTC.

The sample holds many counts of this clonotype. The chain has TRBV30 and TRBJ2-2, with D maybe TRBD2 (6 bases). The germline V gene has CDR1 GTSNPN and CDR2 SVGIG (reference sequence). V was pared by 2 bases and J by 7 bases, with 8 bases between. CDR3 size: 12 residues. CDR3 in amino acids: CAWSRGIGELFF. DNA of the CDR3: TGTGCCTGGAGTCGGGGGATCGGGGAGCTGTTTTTT.

This clonotype was picked up a small number of times. The gene calls are TRBV6-5 and TRBJ1-3; 8 bases are shared with TRBD1. CDR3 length: 17 amino acids. V lost 7 bases and J lost 2; bases outside the gene matches: 13. Germline CDR1 reads MNHEY; CDR2 reads SVGAGI. The CDR3 loop is CASIPPGQAAAGNTIYF. The CDR3 nucleotides read TGTGCCAGCATCCCTCCGGGACAGGCAGCAGCTGGAAACACCATATATTTT.

This clonotype came up many times. V usage is TRBV7-9 and J usage is TRBJ2-1, with D hard to call. CDR1 and CDR2 from the germline V gene are SEHNR and FQNEAQ (reference sequence). This CDR3 spans 13 amino acids. Trimming left V 5 bases short and J 8 bases short, with 13 bases between. CDR3 bases: TGTGCCAGCAGCCCTATTACTCGGGATGAGCAGTTCTTC. It codes for CASSPITRDEQFF.

With regard to this clonotype: It may be a read error: a sequence one base away is much more abundant. This rearrangement joins TRBV6-2 or TRBV6-3 to TRBJ1-1; no clear D. CDR3 length equals 15 residues. Germline lookup yields CDR1 MNHEY and CDR2 SVGEGT. The V gene lost 0 bases and the J gene lost 11 bases, with 19 bases spanning the gap. For the CDR3, the DNA is TGTGCCAGCAGTTACTCTAAGTCGGCTCGCTGGGAGGCTTTCTTT. This translates into CASSYSKSARWEAFF.

The sample holds many counts of this clonotype. The V gene is TRBV20-1, the J gene TRBJ2-3, with TRBD2 matching 9 bases. This CDR3 has 16 amino acids. Germline CDR1 and CDR2: DFQATT and SNEGSKA (reference sequence). V lost 6 bases and J lost 1; bases outside the gene matches: 11. In nucleotides, the CDR3 is TGCAGTGCAAGACTTCTAGCGGGATTTGGCACAGATACGCAGTATTTT. It codes for CSARLLAGFGTDTQYF.

This clonotype was counted ten times or more. V usage is TRBV28 and J usage is TRBJ2-7; 8 nucleotides match TRBD2. Per germline, CDR1 MDHEN and CDR2 SYDVKM. V was clipped by 1 base and J by 7 bases; unmatched bases: 9. The CDR3 has 15 residues. This CDR3 is CASSLSASGSSEQYF. The CDR3 DNA reads as TGTGCCAGCAGTTTATCTGCCAGCGGGAGTAGTGAGCAGTACTTC.

This clonotype appeared many times. J is TRBJ2-7 and V is TRBV6-5, with TRBD2 matching over 7 bases. The ends lost 4 bases at V and 1 base at J; junction bases unmatched: 4. The CDR3 runs to 14 residues. The V gene's germline CDR1 is MNHEY and CDR2 SVGAGI. The chain's CDR3 is CASSLGGVSYEQYF. CDR3 nucleotides: TGTGCCAGCAGTTTGGGGGGGGTATCCTACGAGCAGTACTTC.

This clonotype was observed at least ten times. CDR3 DNA: TGTGCCAGCAGTCCCCCGACAGGCAAGGGCTACGAGCAGTACTTC. Amino acids: CASSPPTGKGYEQYF. J is TRBJ2-7 and V is TRBV12-3 or TRBV12-4; TRBD1 is a possible D gene (6 bases). The CDR3 is 15 amino acids. V dropped 5 bases and J dropped 3 bases, with 17 bases sitting between them.

This clonotype was seen many times. The V gene is TRBV29-1, the J gene TRBJ2-5; no clear D gene. The length of the CDR3 is 13 residues. Germline CDR1 and CDR2: SQVTM and ANQGSEA. V lost 5 bases and J lost 1, with 11 bases in between. The CDR3 sequence is CSVPGIIQETQYF. Here the CDR3 DNA reads TGCAGCGTTCCCGGAATTATCCAAGAGACCCAGTACTTC.

In this sample, this clonotype turned up many times. The V gene is TRBV9, the J gene TRBJ1-1; D is undetermined. The germline gives CDR1 SGDLS, CDR2 YYNGEE. V lost 4 bases and J lost 6, with 19 bases in between. CDR3 length equals 15 residues. In nucleotides, the CDR3 is TGTGCCAGCAGCCCCCCCCTTAGGGTTTCGCCTGAAGCTTTCTTT. This translates into CASSPPLRVSPEAFF. Based on the CDR3 plus reference TRBV9 and TRBJ1-1, the full variable domain is DSGVTQTPKHLITATGQRVTLRCSPRSGDLSVYWYQQSLDQGLQFLIQYYNGEERAKGNILERFSAQQFPDLHSELNLSSLELGDSALYFCASSPPLRVSPEAFFGQGTRLTVV.

This clonotype has ten or more counts. The gene calls are TRBV29-1 and TRBJ2-7; no reliable D call. V lost 0 bases and J lost 2, with 5 bases in between. Per the germline V gene, CDR1 is SQVTM and CDR2 is ANQGSEA. The CDR3 is made up of 12 amino acids. The CDR3 sequence is CSVEEAAYEQYF. CDR3 coding DNA: TGCAGCGTTGAAGAGGCGGCCTACGAGCAGTACTTC.

At least ten counts were recorded for this clonotype. This chain connects TRBV27 to TRBJ2-7; 7 bases agree with TRBD1. The CDR3 runs 15 residues. CDR1 and CDR2 from the germline V gene are MNHEY and SMNVEV (reference sequence). With V trimmed by 3 bases and J by 2 bases, 7 bases remained unmatched. CDR3 sequence: CASSLYRDSTYEQYF. In DNA form, the CDR3 reads TGTGCCAGCAGTTTGTACCGGGACAGCACCTACGAGCAGTACTTC.

This clonotype was recorded at least ten times. The rearrangement uses TRBV10-2 and TRBJ2-7, with 13 bases identical to TRBD2. In germline, CDR1 is WSHSY, CDR2 SAAADI. V was clipped by 4 bases and J by 2 bases; unmatched bases: 8. CDR3 length: 17 residues. The CDR3: CASSGGTSGVKAYEQYF. CDR3 DNA: TGCGCCAGCAGTGGAGGGACTAGCGGGGTCAAGGCCTACGAGCAGTACTTC.

Note on this clonotype: A clone one base away is much larger, so this may be a read error. This sequence joins TRBV6-1 and TRBJ2-3; the D call may be TRBD1 or TRBD2 (5 bases each). The CDR3 length is 16 residues. CDR1 and CDR2 from the germline V gene are MNHNS and SASEGT. V was cut by 6 bases and J by 11 bases, with 27 bases left in between. CDR3 region: CASSNSGTVLRDGQYF. The CDR3 DNA reads TGTGCCAGCAGCAACAGTGGGACGGTTCTTAGAGACGGGCAGTATTTT.

This clonotype was counted at least ten times. CDR3 sequence (DNA): TGTGCCAGCAGCCTCTCTGGGGCCAACGTCCTGACTTTC. It codes for CASSLSGANVLTF. The chain carries TRBV12-3 or TRBV12-4 and TRBJ2-6; D gene uncertain. Trimming removed 6 bases at V and 0 bases at J, with 3 bases between. The CDR3 is 13 amino acids.

As to this clonotype: Since a much larger clone is just one base distant, this may be a read error. The CDR3 coding sequence is TGTGCCAGCAGTTACTGCGGGTTCCAACCCCAGCATTTT. Its translation: CASSYCGFQPQHF. The rearrangement joins TRBV6-2 or TRBV6-3 to TRBJ1-5; D uncertain. Trimming shortened V by 1 base and J by 10 bases, and 11 bases separated the two germline ends. The CDR3 has 13 amino acids. Germline V gives CDR1 MNHEY, CDR2 SVGEGT.

The table lists this clonotype with a few counts. A far larger clone is one base from this, pointing to a likely read error. The chain uses TRBV11-2 and TRBJ2-1; 7 nucleotides match TRBD1. This CDR3 spans 15 amino acids. CDR1 is SGHAT, CDR2 FQNNGV, per germline. This CDR3 reads CASSLGQGRVDERFF. The CDR3 coding sequence is TGTGCCAGCAGCTTAGGACAGGGCAGGGTAGATGAGCGGTTCTTC. Full variable domain (rest looked up from reference TRBV11-2 and TRBJ2-1): EAGVAQSPRYKIIEKRQSVAFWCNPISGHATLYWYQQILGQGPKLLIQFQNNGVVDDSQLPKDRFSAERLKGVDSTLKIQPAKLEDSAVYLCASSLGQGRVDERFFGPGTRLTVL.

Points on this clonotype: One base away lies a much larger clone, so this may be a sequencing read error. This chain uses TRBV7-9 with TRBJ2-7; a possible D gene is TRBD2 (6 bases). CDR1 and CDR2 from the germline V gene are SEHNR and FQNEAQ (reference sequence). V lost 4 bases to trimming and J lost 1 base, with 11 bases between them. The CDR3 loop spans 14 amino acids. The CDR3 coding sequence is TGTGCCAGCAGCTCGGCTAGCGCATCCTACGAGCAGTACTTC. This codes for CASSSASASYEQYF. The full variable domain, rest sourced from reference TRBV7-9 and TRBJ2-7, is DTGVSQNPRHKITKRGQNVTFRCDPISEHNRLYWYRQTLGQGPEFLTYFQNEAQLEKSRLLSDRFSAERPKGSFSTLEIQRTEQGDSAMYLCASSSASASYEQYFGPGTRLTVT.

This clonotype was recorded at least ten times. The chain links TRBV12-5 to TRBJ2-1; 12 bases are shared with TRBD2. Germline V CDR1 and CDR2: LGHNT, FRNRAP. The CDR3 has 16 amino acids. V was pared by 4 bases and J by 1 base, with 2 bases of the junction left unmatched. The CDR3 here is CASGSGTSGSYNEQFF. For the CDR3, the DNA is TGTGCTAGTGGTTCCGGGACTAGCGGGTCCTACAATGAGCAGTTCTTC.

At least ten counts were recorded for this clonotype. The chain has TRBV5-1 and TRBJ1-1, with D perhaps TRBD1 (5 bases). The CDR3 runs 15 residues. The V gene's germline CDR1 is SGHRS and CDR2 YFSETQ. The V and J ends lost 2 bases and 2 bases respectively, with 13 bases between them. The CDR3 nucleotides are TGCGCCAGCAGCTTAACTGGGACGGGAAACACTGAAGCTTTCTTT. Its translation: CASSLTGTGNTEAFF.